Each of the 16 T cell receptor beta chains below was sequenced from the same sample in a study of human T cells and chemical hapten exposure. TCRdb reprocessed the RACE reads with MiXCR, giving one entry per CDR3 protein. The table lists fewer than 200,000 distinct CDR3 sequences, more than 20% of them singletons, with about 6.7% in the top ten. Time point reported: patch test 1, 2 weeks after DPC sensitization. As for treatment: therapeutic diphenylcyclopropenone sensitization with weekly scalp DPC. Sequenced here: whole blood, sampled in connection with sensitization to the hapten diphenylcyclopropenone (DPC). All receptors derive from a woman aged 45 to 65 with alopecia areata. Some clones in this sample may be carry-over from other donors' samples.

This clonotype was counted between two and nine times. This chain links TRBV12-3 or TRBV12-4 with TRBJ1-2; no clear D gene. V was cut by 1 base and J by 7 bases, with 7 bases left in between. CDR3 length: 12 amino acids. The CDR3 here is CASSLDEGGYTF. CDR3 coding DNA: TGTGCCAGCAGTTTAGACGAGGGTGGCTACACCTTC.

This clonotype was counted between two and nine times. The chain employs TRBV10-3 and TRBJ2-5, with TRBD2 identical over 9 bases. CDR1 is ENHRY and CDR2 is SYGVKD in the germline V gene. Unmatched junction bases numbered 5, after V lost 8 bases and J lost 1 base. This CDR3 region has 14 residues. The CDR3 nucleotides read TGTGCCATCGGATCTAGCGGGACCCAAGAGACCCAGTACTTC. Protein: CAIGSSGTQETQYF.

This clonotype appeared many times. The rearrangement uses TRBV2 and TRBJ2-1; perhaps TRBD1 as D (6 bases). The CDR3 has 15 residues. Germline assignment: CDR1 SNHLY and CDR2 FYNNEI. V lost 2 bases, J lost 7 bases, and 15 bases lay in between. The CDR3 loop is CASSELKTDSNEQFF. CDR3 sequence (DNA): TGTGCCAGCAGTGAACTCAAAACGGACAGTAATGAGCAGTTCTTC.

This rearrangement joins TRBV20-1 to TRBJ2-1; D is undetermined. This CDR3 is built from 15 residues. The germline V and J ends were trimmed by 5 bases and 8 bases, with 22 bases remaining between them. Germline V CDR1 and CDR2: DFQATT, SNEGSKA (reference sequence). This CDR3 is CSAFVIGGSRDEQFF. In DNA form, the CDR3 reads TGCAGTGCTTTTGTAATCGGTGGAAGCCGCGATGAGCAGTTCTTC.

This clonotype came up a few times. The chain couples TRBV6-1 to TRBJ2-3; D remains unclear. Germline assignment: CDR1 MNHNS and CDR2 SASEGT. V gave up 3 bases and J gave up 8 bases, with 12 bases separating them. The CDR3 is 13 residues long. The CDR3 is CASSDVGLGTQYF. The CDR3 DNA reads TGTGCCAGCAGTGATGTAGGCCTGGGTACGCAGTATTTT.

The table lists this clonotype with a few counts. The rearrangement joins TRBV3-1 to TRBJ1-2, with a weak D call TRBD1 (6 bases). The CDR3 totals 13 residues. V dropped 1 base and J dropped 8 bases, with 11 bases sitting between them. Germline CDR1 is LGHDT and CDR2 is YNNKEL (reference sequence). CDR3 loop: CASSQASQGGYTF. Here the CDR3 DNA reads TGTGCCAGCAGCCAAGCCTCACAGGGAGGCTACACCTTC.

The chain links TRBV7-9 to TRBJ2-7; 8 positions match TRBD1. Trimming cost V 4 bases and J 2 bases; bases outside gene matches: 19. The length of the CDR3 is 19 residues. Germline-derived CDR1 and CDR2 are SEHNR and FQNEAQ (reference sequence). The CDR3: CASSSIHRSPGQVTYEQYF. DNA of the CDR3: TGTGCCAGCAGCTCCATCCACCGCTCCCCGGGACAGGTAACCTACGAGCAGTACTTC.

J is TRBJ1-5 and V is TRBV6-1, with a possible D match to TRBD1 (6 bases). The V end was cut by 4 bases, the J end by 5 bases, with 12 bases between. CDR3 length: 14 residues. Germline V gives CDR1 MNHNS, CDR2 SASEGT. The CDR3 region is CASSAMSGDQPQHF. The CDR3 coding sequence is TGTGCCAGCAGTGCCATGTCAGGGGATCAGCCCCAGCATTTT.

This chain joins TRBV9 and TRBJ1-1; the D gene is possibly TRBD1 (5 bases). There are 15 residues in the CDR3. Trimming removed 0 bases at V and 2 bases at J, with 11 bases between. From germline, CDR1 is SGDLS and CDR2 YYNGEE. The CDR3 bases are TGTGCCAGCAGCGTAGGTCAGGGAACCAACACTGAAGCTTTCTTT. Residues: CASSVGQGTNTEAFF.

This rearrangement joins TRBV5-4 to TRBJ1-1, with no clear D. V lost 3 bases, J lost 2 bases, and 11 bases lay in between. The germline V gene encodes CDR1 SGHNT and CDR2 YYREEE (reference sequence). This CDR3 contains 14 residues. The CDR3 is CASSWRADNTEAFF. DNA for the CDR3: TGTGCCAGCAGCTGGAGGGCAGATAACACTGAAGCTTTCTTT.

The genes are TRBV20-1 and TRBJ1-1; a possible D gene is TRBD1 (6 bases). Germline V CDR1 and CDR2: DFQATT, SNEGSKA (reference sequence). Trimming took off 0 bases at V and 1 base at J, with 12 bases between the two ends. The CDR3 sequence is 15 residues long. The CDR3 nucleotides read TGCAGTGCTAGAGATTTCGGGGGCTCGAACACTGAAGCTTTCTTT. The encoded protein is CSARDFGGSNTEAFF.

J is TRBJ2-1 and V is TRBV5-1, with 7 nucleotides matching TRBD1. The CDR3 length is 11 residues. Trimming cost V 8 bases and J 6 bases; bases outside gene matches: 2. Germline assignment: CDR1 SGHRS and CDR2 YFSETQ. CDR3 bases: TGCGCCAGTGGACAGGCCAATGAGCAGTTCTTC. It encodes CASGQANEQFF.

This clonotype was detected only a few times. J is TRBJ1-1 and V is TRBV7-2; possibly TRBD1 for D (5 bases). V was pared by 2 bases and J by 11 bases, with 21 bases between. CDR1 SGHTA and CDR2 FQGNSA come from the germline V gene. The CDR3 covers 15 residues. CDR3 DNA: TGTGCCAGCAGCTTATTGCAGCGGGGCGCGGACGGTGCTTTCTTT. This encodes CASSLLQRGADGAFF.

CDR3 in amino acids: CASSLAGGWELFF. For the CDR3, the DNA is TGTGCCAGCTCCTTAGCGGGAGGGTGGGAGCTGTTTTTT. V gene TRBV11-2 combines with J gene TRBJ2-2; 11 bases fit TRBD2. The CDR3 totals 13 residues. V trimming: 8 bases; J trimming: 9 bases; junction bases outside the gene matches: 5. In germline, CDR1 is SGHAT, CDR2 FQNNGV. Combining the CDR3 with reference TRBV11-2 and TRBJ2-2 gives the whole variable domain EAGVAQSPRYKIIEKRQSVAFWCNPISGHATLYWYQQILGQGPKLLIQFQNNGVVDDSQLPKDRFSAERLKGVDSTLKIQPAKLEDSAVYLCASSLAGGWELFFGEGSRLTVL.

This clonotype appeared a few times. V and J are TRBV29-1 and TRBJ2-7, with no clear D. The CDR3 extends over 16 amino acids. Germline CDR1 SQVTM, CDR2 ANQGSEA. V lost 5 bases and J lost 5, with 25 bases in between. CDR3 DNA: TGCAGCGTTACCAAAGCGCCCCATCCGGGCGTCGACGAGCAGTACTTC. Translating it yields CSVTKAPHPGVDEQYF.

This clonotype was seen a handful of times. The CDR3 loop is CATSDQTGAGGEKLFF. Written as DNA, the CDR3 is TGTGCCACCAGTGATCAGACAGGGGCTGGCGGTGAAAAACTGTTTTTT. The chain uses TRBV24-1 and TRBJ1-4, with 8 bases matching TRBD1. The V gene end was trimmed by 3 bases and the J gene end by 7 bases; junction bases not matched to a gene: 9. Looked up from germline, CDR1 is KGHDR and CDR2 is SFDVKD. There are 16 residues in the CDR3.